This record covers a single T cell receptor (beta chain). Its antigen is still unknown. Base quality data are lacking; no much larger clone is found one base away. These data are taken from a study of T cell responses to AZD1222 COVID-19 vaccine (dated by TCRdb to the early 2020s). For the wider study: TCR sequencing covered about 230 trial participants: 207 given two doses of AZD1222 and 26 given two doses of MenACWY control vaccine. Trial participants were enrolled by age into 18-55, 56-69 and 70-plus year subgroups, with approximately 150, 28 and 58 TCR-sequenced participants respectively. Study-wide findings and limitations: The 56-69-year group was small, and its depth increase did not reach significance, likely because of low power. Most participants were white British and females outnumbered males, and the authors suggested that clonal diversity may have been underestimated. Nearly half of unique spike-specific TCRs reportedly recognized epitopes outside regions mutated in the B.1.351 and B.1.1.7 variants. Because no samples from the day 14 peak response were available, repertoires could be characterized only after the peak T cell response. Conclusions about previously exposed vaccinees were limited because only six AZD1222 recipients were SARS-CoV-2 seropositive at baseline. Vaccine-associated CD4 TCRs spanned the whole spike protein, with dominant responses in regions 160-218 and 743-854. A significant rise in spike-specific TCR breadth and depth was observed after two AZD1222 doses relative to day 0 and relative to MenACWY recipients.

According to the study, the label for this sample's time point signals: about 28 days (+/-7) after the second vaccine dose. Because spike-specific TCR depth and breadth did not differ between the two schedules, AZD1222 recipients who got a second dose at roughly 4 weeks were pooled with those who got a second dose at roughly 12 weeks. Vaccinee samples were obtained from the UK trials COV001 and COV002, which included a single-blind randomized controlled phase 2/3 trial of AZD1222 (ChAdOx1 nCoV-19) in healthy adults. Trial participant PBMC samples were collected at day 0 and day 28 after the second dose for TCRbeta chain sequencing. The CDR3 regions of human TCRbeta chains were analyzed by immunosequencing. In the authors' own workflow: Repertoire TCRs were matched against a reference library of SARS-CoV-2-specific TCRs generated with the MIRA antigen-specificity platform. Breadth was defined as the fraction of unique TCRs that were SARS-CoV-2-associated, and depth was defined as the fraction of total T cells that were SARS-CoV-2-associated. Using the MIRA data, each spike-specific TCR was assigned both to the spike region to which the TCR was reactive and to a CD4 or CD8 class. Log10-transformed breadth and depth values were compared by one-way ANOVA with Sidak's multiple comparisons tests. Imported from immuneACCESS, the table was reduced by TCRdb to in-frame sequences with V and J called. These copies leave out some clones; in studies compared against another copy, an unresolved V gene accounts for under half, and the cause of the remainder is not known. V and J calls and clone size are as listed in that table; D and trimming were resolved from the DNA. This sample comprises 90,000 to 100,000 clones, 84% of them detected only once. The ten largest clones capture 14% of the sample.

This TCR came from an adult who received the AZD1222 COVID-19 vaccine. The sample consisted of peripheral blood, taken 28 days after the second AZD1222 dose.

The CDR3 region reads CASSSSGGGQETQYF. The DNA reads as follows: TGTGCCAGTAGTTCCTCAGGCGGGGGGCAAGAGACCCAGTACTTC. The sequence links TRBV19 to TRBJ2-5, with 8 central nucleotides matching TRBD2. For this chain, trimming is 5 bases at the V end and 2 bases at the J end, and the number of junction bases without a gene match is 7. CDR1 and CDR2, per the germline V gene (reference sequence), are LNHDA and SQIVND. CDR3 length: 15 amino acids, cysteine to phenylalanine. The only DNA kept is the CDR3, 45 bases in frame from the first base.